Listed below are T cell receptor beta chains from one sample, sequenced in a study of blood T cell repertoires in COVID-19. TCRdb's table, derived via immunoSEQ multiplex PCR, lists solely in-frame clones and lacks some. The data contain hundreds of thousands of clones, around nine tenths of them seen just once; the ten biggest clones take up 0.8% to 0.9%. The sample consisted of peripheral blood. The receptors stem from a man younger than 30 with COVID-19, enrolled during active disease. Both conserved end residues are part of each CDR3. A D gene is named only where the DNA matches it firmly. The listing skips clone size in some rows; elsewhere it reads once, few, many or a size class.

d_gene,v_gene,abundance,j_gene,CDR3aa,CDR3nt
.,TRBV7-9,.,TRBJ2-7,CASSSLVTTLPYEQYF,TGTGCCAGCAGCTCTTTAGTGACTACCCTCCCTTACGAGCAGTACTTC
.,TRBV19,.,TRBJ1-5,CATGEEQPQHF,TGTGCCACAGGGGAAGAGCAGCCCCAGCATTTT
.,TRBV5-1,.,TRBJ2-3,CASSAGRTVSTDTQYF,TGCGCCAGCAGCGCAGGCCGGACAGTTAGCACAGATACGCAGTATTTT
.,TRBV29-1,.,TRBJ1-1,CSAWTEMNTEAFF,TGCAGCGCTTGGACAGAAATGAACACTGAAGCTTTCTTT
.,TRBV27,.,TRBJ2-3,CASSLQGRFTDTQYF,TGTGCCAGCAGTTTACAGGGGAGATTCACAGATACGCAGTATTTT
TRBD1,TRBV19,.,TRBJ1-5,CASSSDRVHQPQHF,TGTGCCAGTAGCTCTGACAGGGTCCATCAGCCCCAGCATTTT
TRBD1,TRBV5-1,.,TRBJ2-5,CASSPGTAQETQYF,TGCGCCAGCAGCCCGGGGACAGCCCAAGAGACCCAGTACTTC
TRBD1,TRBV25-1,.,TRBJ2-7,CASRRTGVYEQYF,TGTGCCAGCAGGAGGACAGGGGTTTACGAGCAGTACTTC
.,TRBV7-9,.,TRBJ2-7,CASSTSTGNYEQYF,TGTGCCAGCAGCACCTCAACAGGGAACTACGAGCAGTACTTC
TRBD2,TRBV6-2/TRBV6-3,.,TRBJ2-3,CASSWRLAGGPTTDTQYF,TGTGCCAGCAGTTGGCGACTAGCGGGGGGGCCGACCACAGATACGCAGTATTTT
TRBD1,TRBV6-2/TRBV6-3,.,TRBJ2-5,CASSSHQDRVGAETQYF,TGTGCCAGCAGTTCCCACCAGGACAGGGTGGGGGCGGAGACCCAGTACTTC
.,TRBV9,.,TRBJ2-2,CASSSWTGRDAGELFF,TGTGCCAGCAGCTCCTGGACAGGGAGGGACGCCGGGGAGCTGTTTTTT
.,TRBV27,.,TRBJ1-1,CASRDGGGGVMNTEAFF,TGTGCCAGTAGGGACGGGGGGGGCGGAGTTATGAACACTGAAGCTTTCTTT
.,TRBV5-6,once,TRBJ2-2,CASTQGSYRGELFF,TGTGCCAGCACCCAAGGGAGCTACCGTGGGGAGCTGTTTTTT
TRBD2,TRBV5-1,.,TRBJ2-3,CASSLLAGESVDTQYF,TGCGCCAGCAGCTTATTAGCGGGAGAGAGTGTGGATACGCAGTATTTT
TRBD2,TRBV25-1,.,TRBJ2-1,CASSEGGGGAVDEQFF,TGTGCCAGCAGTGAGGGAGGCGGGGGGGCGGTTGATGAGCAGTTCTTC
.,TRBV6-5,.,TRBJ2-2,CASNQGIGELFF,TGTGCCAGCAACCAGGGGATCGGGGAGCTGTTTTTT
.,TRBV19,.,TRBJ2-7,CASSSAPSSSYEQYF,TGTGCCAGTAGTTCGGCTCCTTCTAGCTCCTACGAGCAGTACTTC
TRBD1,TRBV12-3/TRBV12-4,.,TRBJ1-1,CASSLVAGGAFF,TGTGCCAGCAGTTTAGTCGCAGGGGGAGCTTTCTTT
.,TRBV19,once,TRBJ2-7,CASGPGGYEQYF,TGTGCCAGTGGGCCAGGGGGGTACGAGCAGTACTTC
.,TRBV2,.,TRBJ1-1,CASSEARRGRTEAFF,TGTGCCAGCAGTGAAGCGCGGAGAGGGAGGACTGAAGCTTTCTTT
.,TRBV7-8,.,TRBJ2-1,CASSQETIYNEQFF,TGTGCCAGCAGCCAAGAGACAATCTACAATGAGCAGTTCTTC
TRBD1,TRBV2,.,TRBJ2-1,CASSVQGTYNEQFF,TGTGCCAGCAGTGTACAGGGGACCTACAATGAGCAGTTCTTC
TRBD2,TRBV7-2,.,TRBJ2-1,CASSLVASGSFYEQFF,TGTGCCAGCAGCTTAGTTGCTAGCGGGAGTTTCTATGAGCAGTTCTTC
.,TRBV6-5,.,TRBJ1-3,CASRSDRYSGNTIYF,TGTGCCAGCCGCTCTGACAGGTACTCTGGAAACACCATATATTTT
TRBD2,TRBV5-1,.,TRBJ2-3,CASSLAGGVDTQYF,TGCGCCAGCAGCTTGGCGGGAGGTGTAGATACGCAGTATTTT
.,TRBV15,once,TRBJ2-2,CATSREQPGTTGELFF,TGTGCCACCAGCAGGGAACAACCCGGGACTACCGGGGAGCTGTTTTTT
TRBD2,TRBV3-1/TRBV3-2,.,TRBJ2-1,CASSQERSGGRGEQFF,TGTGCCAGCAGCCAAGAACGTAGCGGGGGTCGAGGTGAGCAGTTCTTC
TRBD1,TRBV12-3/TRBV12-4,.,TRBJ2-5,CASRRDSQETQYF,TGTGCCAGCAGAAGGGACAGCCAAGAGACCCAGTACTTC
TRBD2,TRBV6-1,.,TRBJ2-1,CASSDGTSFRQFF,TGTGCCAGCAGTGACGGGACTAGCTTCCGGCAGTTCTTC
TRBD1,TRBV2,.,TRBJ2-1,CASSRIDRGPYNEQFF,TGTGCCAGCAGCCGAATCGACAGGGGGCCGTACAATGAGCAGTTCTTC
.,TRBV3-1/TRBV3-2,.,TRBJ2-2,CASSRSVTGELFF,TGTGCCAGCAGCCGATCAGTCACCGGGGAGCTGTTTTTT
.,TRBV5-1,.,TRBJ2-3,CASGPDRPARNTQYF,TGCGCCAGCGGACCCGACAGACCGGCGAGGAATACGCAGTATTTT
TRBD2,TRBV2,.,TRBJ2-1,CASSGLAGVGDEQFF,TGTGCCAGCAGTGGACTAGCGGGAGTGGGCGATGAGCAGTTCTTC
.,TRBV7-2,.,TRBJ2-5,CASSPAGRRETQYF,TGTGCCAGCAGCCCGGCTGGGAGAAGGGAGACCCAGTACTTC